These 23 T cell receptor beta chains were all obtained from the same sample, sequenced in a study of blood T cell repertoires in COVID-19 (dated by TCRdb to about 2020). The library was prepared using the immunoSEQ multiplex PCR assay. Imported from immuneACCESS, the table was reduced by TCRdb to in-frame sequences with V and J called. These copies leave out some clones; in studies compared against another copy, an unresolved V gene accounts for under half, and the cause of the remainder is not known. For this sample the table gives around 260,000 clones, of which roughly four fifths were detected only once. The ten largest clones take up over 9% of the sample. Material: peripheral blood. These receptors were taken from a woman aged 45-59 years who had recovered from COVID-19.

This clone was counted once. The CDR3 bases are TGTGCCAGCAGCGTCGGGAGGGAGGGAAACATTCAGTACTTC. Protein sequence: CASSVGREGNIQYF. The genes are TRBV9 and TRBJ2-4, with 8 bases identical to TRBD2. The CDR3 has 14 residues. The ends lost 2 bases at V and 6 bases at J; junction bases unmatched: 4. Germline loops: CDR1 SGDLS, CDR2 YYNGEE. Complete variable domain (other parts from reference TRBV9 and TRBJ2-4): DSGVTQTPKHLITATGQRVTLRCSPRSGDLSVYWYQQSLDQGLQFLIQYYNGEERAKGNILERFSAQQFPDLHSELNLSSLELGDSALYFCASSVGREGNIQYFGAGTRLSVL.

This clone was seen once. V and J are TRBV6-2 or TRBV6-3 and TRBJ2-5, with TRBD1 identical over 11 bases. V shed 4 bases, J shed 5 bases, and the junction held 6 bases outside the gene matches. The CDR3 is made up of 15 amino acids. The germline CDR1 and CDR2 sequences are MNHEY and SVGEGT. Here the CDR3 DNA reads TGTGCCAGCAGTTCCGGACAGGGGGCTCTTGAGACCCAGTACTTC. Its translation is CASSSGQGALETQYF.

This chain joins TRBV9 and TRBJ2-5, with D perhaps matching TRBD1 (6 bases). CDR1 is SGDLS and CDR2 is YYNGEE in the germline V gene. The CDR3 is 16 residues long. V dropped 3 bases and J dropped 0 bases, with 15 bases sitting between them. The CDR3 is CASSGGTPSYQETQYF. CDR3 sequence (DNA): TGTGCCAGCAGCGGGGGGACACCAAGTTACCAAGAGACCCAGTACTTC.

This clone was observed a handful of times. As DNA, the CDR3 is TGTGCCAGCAGTTTCTATAACGAGCAGTACTTC. Protein product: CASSFYNEQYF. The chain links TRBV12-3 or TRBV12-4 to TRBJ2-7; D not resolved. The V end lost 3 bases, the J end lost 5 bases, and 5 bases lay between the germline ends. The CDR3 is made up of 11 amino acids.

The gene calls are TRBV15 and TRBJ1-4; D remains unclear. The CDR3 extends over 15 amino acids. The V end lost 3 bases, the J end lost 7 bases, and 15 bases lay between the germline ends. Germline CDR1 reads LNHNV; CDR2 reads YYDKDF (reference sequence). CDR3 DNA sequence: TGTGCCACCAGCAGGCCCGGGTCGCTGACTGAAAAACTGTTTTTT. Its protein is CATSRPGSLTEKLFF.

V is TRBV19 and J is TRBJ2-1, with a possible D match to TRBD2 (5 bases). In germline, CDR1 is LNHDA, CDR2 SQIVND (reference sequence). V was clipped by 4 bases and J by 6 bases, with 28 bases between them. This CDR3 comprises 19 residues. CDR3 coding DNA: TGTGCCAGTAGTAAAACAACCTCTTTGGGAGCCCCGAAGTCCAATGAGCAGTTCTTC. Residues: CASSKTTSLGAPKSNEQFF.

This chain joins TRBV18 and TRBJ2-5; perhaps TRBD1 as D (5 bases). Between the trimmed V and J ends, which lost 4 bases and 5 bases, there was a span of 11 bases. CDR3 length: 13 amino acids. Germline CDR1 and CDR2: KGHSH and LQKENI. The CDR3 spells CASSQGSGETQYF. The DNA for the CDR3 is TGTGCCAGCTCACAAGGGTCAGGGGAGACCCAGTACTTC.

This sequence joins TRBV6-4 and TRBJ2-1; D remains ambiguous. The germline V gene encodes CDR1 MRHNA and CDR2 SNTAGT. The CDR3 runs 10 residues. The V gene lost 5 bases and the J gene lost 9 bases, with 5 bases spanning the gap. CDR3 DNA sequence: TGTGCCAGCAGTAGCATTGAGCAGTTCTTC. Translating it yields CASSSIEQFF.

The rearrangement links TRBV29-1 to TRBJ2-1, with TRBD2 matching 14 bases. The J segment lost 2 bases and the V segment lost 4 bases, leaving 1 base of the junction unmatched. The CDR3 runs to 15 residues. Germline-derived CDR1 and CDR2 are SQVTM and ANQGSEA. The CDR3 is CSVGTSGGPYNEQFF. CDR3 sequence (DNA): TGCAGCGTTGGGACTAGCGGGGGGCCCTACAATGAGCAGTTCTTC.

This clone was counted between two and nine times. CDR3 sequence: CASSVSGGAYNEQFF. The CDR3 DNA is TGCGCCAGCAGTGTGAGCGGGGGGGCTTACAATGAGCAGTTCTTC. The chain links TRBV10-2 to TRBJ2-1; the match to TRBD2 covers 10 bases. J was trimmed by 4 bases and V by 4 bases; bases with no gene match: 4. Per the germline V gene, CDR1 is WSHSY and CDR2 is SAAADI. This CDR3 has 15 residues.

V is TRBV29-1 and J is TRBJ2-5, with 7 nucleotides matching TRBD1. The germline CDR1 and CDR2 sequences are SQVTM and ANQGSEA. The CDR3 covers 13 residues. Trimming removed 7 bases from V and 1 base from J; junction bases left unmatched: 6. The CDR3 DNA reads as TGCAGCGGGACAGGAAATCTCCAAGAGACCCAGTACTTC. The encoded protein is CSGTGNLQETQYF.

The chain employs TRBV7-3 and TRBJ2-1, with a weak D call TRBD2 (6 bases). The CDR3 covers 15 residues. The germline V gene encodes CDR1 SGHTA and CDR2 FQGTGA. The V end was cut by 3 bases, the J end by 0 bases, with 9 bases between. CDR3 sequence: CASSLGLFSYNEQFF. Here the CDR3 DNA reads TGTGCCAGCAGCTTGGGACTGTTCTCCTACAATGAGCAGTTCTTC.

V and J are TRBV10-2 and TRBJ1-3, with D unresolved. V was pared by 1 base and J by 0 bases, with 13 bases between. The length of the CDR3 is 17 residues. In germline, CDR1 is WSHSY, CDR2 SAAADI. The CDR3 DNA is TGCGCCAGCAGTGAGTTTCAGTCGTCAGGCTCTGGAAACACCATATATTTT. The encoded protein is CASSEFQSSGSGNTIYF.

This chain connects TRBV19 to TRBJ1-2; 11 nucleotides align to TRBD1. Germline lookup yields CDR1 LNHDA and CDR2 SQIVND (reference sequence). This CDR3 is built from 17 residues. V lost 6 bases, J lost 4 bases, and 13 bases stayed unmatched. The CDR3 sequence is CASRNPLGTGGRYGYTF. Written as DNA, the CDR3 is TGTGCCAGTAGAAATCCCCTTGGGACAGGGGGTCGCTATGGCTACACCTTC.

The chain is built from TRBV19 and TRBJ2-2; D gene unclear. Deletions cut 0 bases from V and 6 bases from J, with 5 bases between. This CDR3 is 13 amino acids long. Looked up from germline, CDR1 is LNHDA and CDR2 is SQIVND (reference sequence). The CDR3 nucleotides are TGTGCCAGTAGTATAGATCTTTCCGGGGAGCTGTTTTTT. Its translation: CASSIDLSGELFF.

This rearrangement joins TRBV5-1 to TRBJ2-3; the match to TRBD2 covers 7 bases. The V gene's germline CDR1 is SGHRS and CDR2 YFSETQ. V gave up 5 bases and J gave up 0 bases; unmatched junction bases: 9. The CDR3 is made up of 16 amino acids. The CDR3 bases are TGCGCCAGCAGGGCCGGGACTACACATAGCACAGATACGCAGTATTTT. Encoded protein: CASRAGTTHSTDTQYF.

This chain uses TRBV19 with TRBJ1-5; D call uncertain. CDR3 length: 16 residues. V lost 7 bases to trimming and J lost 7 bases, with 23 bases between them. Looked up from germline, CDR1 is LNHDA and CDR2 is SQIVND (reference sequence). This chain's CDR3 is CASKVTWVFSRQPQHF. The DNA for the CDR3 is TGTGCCAGTAAGGTTACCTGGGTTTTTTCGAGGCAGCCCCAGCATTTT.

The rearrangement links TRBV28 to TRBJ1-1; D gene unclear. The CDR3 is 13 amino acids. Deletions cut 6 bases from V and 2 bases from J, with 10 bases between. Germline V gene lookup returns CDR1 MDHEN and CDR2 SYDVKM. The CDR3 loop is CASSRPINTEAFF. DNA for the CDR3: TGTGCCAGCAGCCGCCCTATAAACACTGAAGCTTTCTTT.

CDR3 sequence: CASSRMTGNDEQYF. CDR3 coding DNA: TGTGCCAGCTCACGGATGACAGGGAACGACGAGCAGTACTTC. The chain employs TRBV18 and TRBJ2-7; TRBD1 matches at 7 bases. The germline V gene encodes CDR1 KGHSH and CDR2 LQKENI. The ends lost 4 bases at V and 5 bases at J; junction bases unmatched: 8. The CDR3 length is 14 residues.

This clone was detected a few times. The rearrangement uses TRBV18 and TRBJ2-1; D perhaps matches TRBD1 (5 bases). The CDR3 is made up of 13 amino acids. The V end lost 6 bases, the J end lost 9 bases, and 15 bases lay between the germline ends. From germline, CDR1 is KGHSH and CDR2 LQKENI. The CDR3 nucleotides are TGTGCCAGCTCCATGAGCCACAGGAGTGAGCAGTTCTTC. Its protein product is CASSMSHRSEQFF.

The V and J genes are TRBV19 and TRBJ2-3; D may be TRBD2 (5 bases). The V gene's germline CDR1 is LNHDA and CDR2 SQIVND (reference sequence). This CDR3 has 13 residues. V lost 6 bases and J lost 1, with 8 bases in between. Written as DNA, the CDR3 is TGTGCCAGTAGAGGACTTCGCACAGATACGCAGTATTTT. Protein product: CASRGLRTDTQYF.

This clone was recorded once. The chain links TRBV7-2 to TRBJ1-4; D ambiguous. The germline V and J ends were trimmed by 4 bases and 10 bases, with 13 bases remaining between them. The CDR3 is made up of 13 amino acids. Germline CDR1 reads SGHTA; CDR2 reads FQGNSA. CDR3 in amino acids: CASSSQLSVKLFF. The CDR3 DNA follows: TGTGCCAGCAGCTCTCAACTAAGCGTAAAACTGTTTTTT.

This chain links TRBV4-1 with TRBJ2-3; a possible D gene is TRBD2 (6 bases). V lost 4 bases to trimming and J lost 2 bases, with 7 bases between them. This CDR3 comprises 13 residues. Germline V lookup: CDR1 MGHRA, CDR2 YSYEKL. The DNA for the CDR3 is TGCGCCAGCAGCCGACTAGACACAGATACGCAGTATTTT. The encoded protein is CASSRLDTDTQYF.